This TCR beta chain was sequenced for a study of T cell repertoires and Cas9 in healthy adults. In the study overall: SpCas9-reactive CD4 and CD8 T cells were characterized for potency, cytotoxicity and lineage.

A word on this clone: Its specificity is unknown.

General study points: SpCas9-reactive regulatory T cells reportedly mitigated SpCas9-reactive effector T cells in vitro.

The assay was immunoSEQ multiplex PCR, and TCRdb's table has in-frame clones only and misses some. Of tens of thousands of clones in the sample, just under 95% were seen once. Germline-derived CDR1 and CDR2 are LNHDA and SQIVND (reference sequence). Between the trimmed V and J ends, which lost 2 bases and 8 bases, there was a span of 9 bases. The CDR3 has 13 residues. The sample consisted of CD4+ effector T cells (CD127+, CD25-, CD137-, CD154-) from PBMCs; culture status not recorded. The sequence was obtained from a human donor in good health. This rearrangement joins TRBV19 to TRBJ1-4; D is ambiguous. CDR3 coding DNA: TGTGCCAGTAGTATACAGGAAGGGGAAAAACTGTTTTTT. Amino acids: CASSIQEGEKLFF. Combining the CDR3 with reference TRBV19 and TRBJ1-4 gives the whole variable domain DGGITQSPKYLFRKEGQNVTLSCEQNLNHDAMYWYRQDPGQGLRLIYYSQIVNDFQKGDIAEGYSVSREKKESFPLTVTSAQKNPTAFYLCASSIQEGEKLFFGSGTQLSVL.